This is a list of T cell receptor beta chains from one sample in a study of cytomegalovirus exposure and HLA in healthy donors. Some clones are missing from TCRdb's copy, which holds only in-frame ones; the method was immunoSEQ multiplex PCR. The sample has 150,000 to 200,000 clones, 75% to 85% seen once; the top ten hold over 8.5%. The sample taken for sequencing was PBMCs. These receptors all come from a man aged 45-60 years in good health and CMV-seropositive. CDR3s include the opening cysteine and the closing phenylalanine or tryptophan.

TRBJ2-7,TRBV11-2,CASSTRGLAGSHEQYF
TRBJ2-1,TRBV4-3,CASSQELALTTEQFF
TRBJ1-1,TRBV29-1,CSVDRGGTEAFF
TRBJ1-2,TRBV6-5,CASSYSRDLVYGYTF
TRBJ1-2,TRBV11-3,CASSGPGGYGYTF
TRBJ2-7,TRBV5-1,CASSPGGSGTPYEQYF
TRBJ2-7,TRBV28,CASSRTTGQGGVYEQYF
TRBJ2-7,TRBV14,CASSSVSSGRAGYEQYF
TRBJ1-5,TRBV19,CASSIAAGLNQPQHF
TRBJ2-5,TRBV7-2,CAGSITEETQYF
TRBJ2-7,TRBV7-9,CASSPEANEQYF
TRBJ2-1,TRBV6-5,CASRRASGIYNEQFF
TRBJ2-4,TRBV28,CASSSGQLAKNIQYF
TRBJ1-1,TRBV27,CASSPSVGRGNTEAFF
TRBJ2-3,TRBV28,CASSVIAGGTDTQYF
TRBJ2-2,TRBV7-3,CASRPGTGGTGELFF
TRBJ2-7,TRBV11-2,CASSQTGGSGEQYF
TRBJ1-2,TRBV19,CASSTTANYGYTF
TRBJ2-7,TRBV4-2,CASSHAGRTYEQYF
TRBJ1-5,TRBV2,CASSGLSNQPQHF
TRBJ2-4,TRBV21-1,CASSSWDCLAKNIQYF
TRBJ2-3,TRBV18,CASSPPGLAGGRTDTQYF
TRBJ2-7,TRBV4-1,CASSQDYKTSVSYEQYF